This TCR beta chain was sequenced in a study of cytomegalovirus exposure and HLA in healthy donors. At the level of the study: The 90 to 150 validation repertoires used a platform that matched the one used for the roughly 700 first-cohort repertoires, as a later analysis reported.

A remark on this clone: Its antigen remains unidentified.

The CDR3 length is 17 residues. Germline CDR1 SGHVS, CDR2 FNYEAQ. With 1 base clipped from V and 5 bases from J, the junction kept 6 bases outside the gene matches. Study results and limitations: The TCR clusters that emerged in the first cohort tended, a later analysis found, to co-occur in the approximately 130 validation repertoires. Associated with cytomegalovirus, according to the listing, were 170 or so TCR beta chains.

The repertoire was sequenced with immunoSEQ multiplex PCR; TCRdb's copy has only in-frame clones and lacks some. The profile covers more than 100,000 clones, with roughly 90% appearing a single time and about 1.5% taken by the ten largest. The sequenced material came from PBMCs. The chain recombines TRBV7-6 with TRBJ2-2, with TRBD2 matching 11 bases. The receptor comes from a man aged 30-40 years in good health and CMV-seronegative. The CDR3 bases are TGTGCCAGCAGCTTAGATCTACTAGCGGGAGAAACCGGGGAGCTGTTTTTT. It is translated as CASSLDLLAGETGELFF.